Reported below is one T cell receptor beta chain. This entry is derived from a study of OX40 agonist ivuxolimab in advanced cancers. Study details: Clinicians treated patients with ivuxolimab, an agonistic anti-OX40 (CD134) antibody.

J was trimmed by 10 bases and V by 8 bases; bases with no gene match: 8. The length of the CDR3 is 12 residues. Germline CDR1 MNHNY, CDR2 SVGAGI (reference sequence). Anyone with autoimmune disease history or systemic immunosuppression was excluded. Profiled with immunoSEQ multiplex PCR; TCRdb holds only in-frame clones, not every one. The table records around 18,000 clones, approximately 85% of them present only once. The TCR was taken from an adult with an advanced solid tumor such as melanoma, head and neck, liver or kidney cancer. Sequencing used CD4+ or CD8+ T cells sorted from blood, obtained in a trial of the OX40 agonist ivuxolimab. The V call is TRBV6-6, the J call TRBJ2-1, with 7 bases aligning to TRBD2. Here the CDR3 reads CASFRGVREQFF. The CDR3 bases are TGTGCCAGCTTCCGGGGGGTTAGGGAGCAGTTCTTC.